The 14 T cell receptor beta chains presented below share a single source sample, sequenced in a study of regulatory T cells in long-lasting Graves disease. Relying on iRepertoire HTBI primers and Arm-PCR of CDR3 regions, the team built TCR beta libraries. TCRdb re-called the multiplex PCR reads through MiXCR, storing one row per CDR3 protein. The repertoire holds 400,000 to 550,000 distinct CDR3 sequences, with about 15% as singletons. The time point was: newly diagnosed GD, antithyroid drugs for less than 3 months. Scientists built the TCR library using RNA that was extracted from PBMCs. The data were also submitted as part of a second study, on T cells in Graves' hyperthyroidism and ophthalmopathy.

Sequences were derived from peripheral blood mononuclear cells (PBMCs), sampled at new diagnosis, from a patient treated with antithyroid drugs. The receptors shown here come from a woman aged 25 to 39 with Graves disease.

V is TRBV7-9 and J is TRBJ2-7; D could derive from TRBD1 or TRBD2 (5 bases each). Per germline, CDR1 SEHNR and CDR2 FQNEAQ (reference sequence). Trimming shortened V by 0 bases and J by 4 bases, and 10 bases separated the two germline ends. This CDR3 has 14 amino acids. The CDR3, as DNA: TGTGCCAGCAGCTTAGCGGGACCCCTTTACGAGCAGTACTTC. Its protein product is CASSLAGPLYEQYF.

On this clonotype: A single base separates this from a much larger clone, so it may be a read error. V gene TRBV20-1 combines with J gene TRBJ2-7, with a possible D match to TRBD1 (6 bases). The CDR3 runs to 15 residues. Germline V gene data show CDR1 as DFQATT and CDR2 as SNEGSKA (reference sequence). V was shortened by 5 bases and J by 6 bases, with 23 bases between the two germline ends. The CDR3 nucleotides are TGCAGTGCTGACCAGGGGCTCCCCTTACTTCGCGAGCAGTACTTC. Translation gives CSADQGLPLLREQYF.

The sample holds a few counts of this clonotype. The J gene is TRBJ2-4, the V gene TRBV2, with D possibly TRBD2 on 7 matching bases. V gave up 7 bases and J gave up 1 base, with 14 bases separating them. There are 15 residues in the CDR3. Germline loops: CDR1 SNHLY, CDR2 FYNNEI. Here the CDR3 DNA reads TGTGCCAGCAAGGGGGGGACTCTTGCCAAAAACATTCAGTACTTC. Translated, it gives CASKGGTLAKNIQYF. The variable domain in full, completed from reference TRBV2 and TRBJ2-4, reads EPEVTQTPSHQVTQMGQEVILRCVPISNHLYFYWYRQILGQKVEFLVSFYNNEISEKSEIFDDQFSVERPDGSNFTLKIRSTKLEDSAMYFCASKGGTLAKNIQYFGAGTRLSVL.

This chain's CDR3 is CASSLSGGRVAFF. Written as DNA, the CDR3 is TGTGCCAGCAGCTTATCAGGGGGTCGTGTAGCTTTCTTT. V and J are TRBV13 and TRBJ1-1, with 7 bases fitting TRBD1. The germline V gene has CDR1 PRHDT and CDR2 FYEKMQ (reference sequence). With V trimmed by 2 bases and J by 10 bases, 7 bases remained unmatched. The CDR3 consists of 13 residues.

This clonotype was observed a few times. The chain recombines TRBV29-1 with TRBJ1-4; 8 nucleotides match TRBD1. Losses at the gene ends were 4 bases for V and 4 bases for J; bases not matched to a gene: 5. The germline V gene has CDR1 SQVTM and CDR2 ANQGSEA. The CDR3 contains 14 residues. The DNA of the CDR3 is TGCAGCGTTGTAGACAGGGGCTTTAATGAAAAACTGTTTTTT. This translates into CSVVDRGFNEKLFF.

As to this clonotype: This could be a read error, since a much larger clone is one nucleotide away. The V gene is TRBV27, the J gene TRBJ2-3, with 12 bases aligning to TRBD2. The J call is doubtful: the DNA matches TRBJ2-7 better. The CDR3 totals 16 residues. Germline values: CDR1 MNHEY, CDR2 SMNVEV (reference sequence). DNA of the CDR3: TGTGCCAGCAGTCTCCCCGGACTAGCGGGGAGTAATGAGCAGTACTTC. The encoded protein is CASSLPGLAGSNEQYF.

The CDR3 DNA follows: TGTGCCAGCTCTGGGCATACCTACGAGCAGTACTTC. Its protein product is CASSGHTYEQYF. This chain connects TRBV9 to TRBJ2-7, with D unclear. This CDR3 region has 12 residues. Germline CDR1 SGDLS, CDR2 YYNGEE. The ends were cut back, 7 bases at V and 2 bases at J, with 10 bases in the middle.

The chain is built from TRBV9 and TRBJ1-2; D not certain. Looked up from germline, CDR1 is SGDLS and CDR2 is YYNGEE. This CDR3 is built from 13 residues. Trimming removed 0 bases from V and 4 bases from J, with 7 bases in between. The CDR3 region is CASSVVHGYGYTF. The CDR3, as DNA: TGTGCCAGCAGCGTAGTTCACGGCTATGGCTACACCTTC.

This clonotype was counted many times. This chain joins TRBV10-3 and TRBJ2-3; TRBD2 agrees at 11 bases. This CDR3 has 14 amino acids. CDR1 ENHRY and CDR2 SYGVKD come from the germline V gene. The junction had 4 bases not matched to a gene; V was cut back by 9 bases and J by 2 bases. CDR3 DNA: TGTGCCATTAAGACTAGCGGGAACACAGATACGCAGTATTTT. This gives the protein CAIKTSGNTDTQYF.

Note on this clonotype: This could be a read error, since a much larger clone is one nucleotide away. The V gene is TRBV3-1, the J gene TRBJ2-1, with 10 bases aligning to TRBD2. The CDR3 loop spans 17 amino acids. V dropped 0 bases and J dropped 5; count of bases not matched to a gene: 7. Germline values: CDR1 LGHDT, CDR2 YNNKEL (reference sequence). Written as DNA, the CDR3 is TGTGCCAGCAGCCAAGATCCGCTAGCGGGAGTGGACAATGAGCAGTTCTTC. Protein: CASSQDPLAGVDNEQFF.

This sequence joins TRBV28 and TRBJ2-7, with TRBD1 matching 11 bases. The length of the CDR3 is 15 residues. Trimming cost V 0 bases and J 2 bases; bases outside gene matches: 0. Germline values: CDR1 MDHEN, CDR2 SYDVKM. CDR3 sequence: CASSLWGQGAYEQYF. The CDR3 coding sequence is TGTGCCAGCAGTTTATGGGGACAGGGGGCCTACGAGCAGTACTTC.

The gene calls are TRBV7-8 and TRBJ2-5, with 10 bases matching TRBD2. Germline CDR1 SGHVS, CDR2 FQNEAQ. With 5 bases clipped from V and 4 bases from J, the junction kept 7 bases outside the gene matches. The CDR3 spans 15 residues. CDR3 sequence (DNA): TGTGCCAGCAGCGGGCGTCTAGCGGGAGTAGAGACCCAGTACTTC. Protein product: CASSGRLAGVETQYF.

This clonotype was counted many times. This sequence joins TRBV27 and TRBJ2-1; TRBD2 matches at 11 bases. Unmatched junction bases numbered 11, after V lost 0 bases and J lost 10 bases. Germline V lookup: CDR1 MNHEY, CDR2 SMNVEV (reference sequence). This CDR3 spans 17 amino acids. The CDR3 here is CASSLSLWLAGGKEQFF. The CDR3 DNA follows: TGTGCCAGCAGTTTATCGTTATGGCTAGCGGGAGGAAAAGAGCAGTTCTTC.

Details on this clonotype: A read error may explain this, as a much larger clone is one base away. The conserved phenylalanine or tryptophan normally closing the CDR3 is absent here, so this likely arose from a read error. The CDR3 DNA follows: TGTGCCAGCAGCGTCCCGGGACTAGTAAACAATGAGCAGTTCTTA. Amino acids: CASSVPGLVNNEQFL. The chain couples TRBV7-9 to TRBJ2-1, with TRBD2 matching 8 bases. Germline lookup yields CDR1 SEHNR and CDR2 FQNEAQ (reference sequence). The CDR3 sequence is 15 residues long. With 5 bases clipped from V and 5 bases from J, the junction kept 8 bases outside the gene matches.